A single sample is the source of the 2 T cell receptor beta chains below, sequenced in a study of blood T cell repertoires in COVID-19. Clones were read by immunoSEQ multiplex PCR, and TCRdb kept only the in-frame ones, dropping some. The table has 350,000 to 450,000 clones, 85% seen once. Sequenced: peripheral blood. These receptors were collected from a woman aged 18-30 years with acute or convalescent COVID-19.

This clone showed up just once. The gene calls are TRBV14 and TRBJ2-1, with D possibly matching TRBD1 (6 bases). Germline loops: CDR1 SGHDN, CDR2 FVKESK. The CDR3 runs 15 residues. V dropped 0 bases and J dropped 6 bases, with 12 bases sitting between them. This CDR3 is CASSQDLAGVNEQFF. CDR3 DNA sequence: TGTGCCAGCAGCCAAGATTTGGCAGGGGTCAATGAGCAGTTCTTC.

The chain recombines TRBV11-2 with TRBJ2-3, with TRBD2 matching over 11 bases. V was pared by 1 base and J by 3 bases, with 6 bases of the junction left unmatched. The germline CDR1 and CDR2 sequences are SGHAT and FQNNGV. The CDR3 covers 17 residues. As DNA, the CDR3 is TGTGCCAGCAGCTTAGTTACTAGCGGGAGTAGGACAGATACGCAGTATTTT. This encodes CASSLVTSGSRTDTQYF.